One sample yielded the 17 T cell receptor beta chains listed below, sequenced in a study of blood T cell repertoires in COVID-19. This table comes from immunoSEQ multiplex PCR, and its TCRdb copy is limited to in-frame clones, with some not included. The table has about 180,000 clones, approximately 90% seen once. The specimen sequenced was peripheral blood. These receptor sequences come from a young woman with active or convalescent COVID-19.

V and J are TRBV4-1 and TRBJ1-2; D might be TRBD1 (6 bases). Per the germline V gene, CDR1 is MGHRA and CDR2 is YSYEKL. Trimming cost V 0 bases and J 9 bases, with 14 bases left between them. The CDR3 totals 14 residues. This chain's CDR3 is CASSQEGQGTRYTF. CDR3 in DNA: TGCGCCAGCAGCCAAGAGGGGCAGGGGACGCGCTACACCTTC.

This clone was observed a few times. V usage is TRBV7-9 and J usage is TRBJ1-1; possible D gene TRBD1, 5 bases. CDR3 length equals 16 residues. Germline CDR1 SEHNR, CDR2 FQNEAQ (reference sequence). The V gene lost 3 bases and the J gene lost 5 bases, with 19 bases spanning the gap. The CDR3 loop reads CASSFISGTGGTEAFF. The CDR3 coding sequence is TGTGCCAGCAGCTTTATTTCCGGGACCGGGGGGACTGAAGCTTTCTTT.

This clone has a handful of counts. The chain couples TRBV3-1 (or the pseudogene TRBV3-2) to TRBJ1-2; TRBD1 is a possible D gene (5 bases). The germline CDR1 and CDR2 sequences are LGHDT and YNNKEL (reference sequence). The V and J ends lost 6 bases and 8 bases respectively, with 16 bases between them. There are 13 residues in the CDR3. This CDR3 is CASRRPGDGGYTF. CDR3 nucleotides: TGTGCCAGCAGGCGGCCGGGGGATGGGGGCTACACCTTC.

The CDR3 nucleotides read TGTGCCAGCAGCGTGGGGGGGAATTCCTACAATGAGCAGTTCTTC. Residues: CASSVGGNSYNEQFF. The rearrangement uses TRBV9 and TRBJ2-1; 7 positions agree with TRBD2. The CDR3 is 15 amino acids. The ends lost 2 bases at V and 1 base at J; junction bases unmatched: 3. The germline V gene has CDR1 SGDLS and CDR2 YYNGEE.

The chain recombines TRBV7-8 with TRBJ2-7, with 7 bases fitting TRBD2. From germline, CDR1 is SGHVS and CDR2 FQNEAQ. The CDR3 length is 14 residues. Trimming cost V 3 bases and J 3 bases; bases outside gene matches: 5. The CDR3 region has the DNA TGTGCCAGCAGCTTCGGGGGAGGGAGCTACGAGCAGTACTTC. Translation: CASSFGGGSYEQYF.

This clone was observed once. The chain recombines TRBV28 with TRBJ1-2; 7 nucleotides align to TRBD1. The germline gives CDR1 MDHEN, CDR2 SYDVKM. This CDR3 has 17 amino acids. V lost 7 bases, J lost 5 bases, and 19 bases stayed unmatched. CDR3 sequence: CASTLPTSTGNLYGYTF. DNA of the CDR3: TGTGCCAGCACCCTTCCGACTTCGACAGGGAACCTTTATGGCTACACCTTC.

V and J are TRBV7-6 and TRBJ2-2; 8 bases align to TRBD1. V lost 4 bases to trimming and J lost 3 bases; unmatched junction nucleotides: 4. This CDR3 spans 15 amino acids. Germline loops: CDR1 SGHVS, CDR2 FNYEAQ. The CDR3 reads CASSSTGADTGELFF. The CDR3 nucleotides are TGTGCCAGCAGCTCGACAGGGGCGGACACCGGGGAGCTGTTTTTT.

The gene calls are TRBV13 and TRBJ1-6; a weak D match, TRBD1 (5 bases). V dropped 5 bases and J dropped 10 bases, with 15 bases sitting between them. The germline CDR1 and CDR2 sequences are PRHDT and FYEKMQ (reference sequence). CDR3 length: 14 residues. CDR3 region: CASSIDSRGSPLHF. CDR3 DNA: TGTGCCAGCAGCATAGACAGCCGTGGCTCACCCCTCCACTTT.

This sequence joins TRBV6-5 and TRBJ1-5; 10 bases line up with TRBD1. Per the germline V gene, CDR1 is MNHEY and CDR2 is SVGAGI. J gave up 6 bases and V 8 bases, and 10 bases lay outside the gene matches. This CDR3 has 15 residues. CDR3 protein: CASQLGQGLGQPQHF. CDR3 in DNA: TGTGCCAGCCAATTGGGACAGGGGTTGGGTCAGCCCCAGCATTTT.

The rearrangement joins TRBV5-4 to TRBJ2-1; TRBD2 aligns across 13 bases. The length of the CDR3 is 15 residues. Germline V gene lookup returns CDR1 SGHNT and CDR2 YYREEE (reference sequence). With 4 bases clipped from V and 6 bases from J, the junction kept 4 bases outside the gene matches. CDR3 amino acids: CASSLGLAGANEQFF. As DNA, the CDR3 is TGTGCCAGCAGCCTTGGACTAGCGGGGGCCAATGAGCAGTTCTTC.

J is TRBJ1-5 and V is TRBV6-1, with 7 bases aligning to TRBD1. The CDR3 is made up of 15 amino acids. The J segment lost 1 base and the V segment lost 3 bases, leaving 3 bases of the junction unmatched. The germline V gene has CDR1 MNHNS and CDR2 SASEGT. The CDR3 region has the DNA TGTGCCAGCAGTGATGACAGGGTAAGCAATCAGCCCCAGCATTTT. The encoded protein is CASSDDRVSNQPQHF.

The J gene is TRBJ1-2, the V gene TRBV5-1; TRBD1 might be the D (5 bases). V lost 4 bases and J 4 bases, leaving 17 bases between the germline ends. The CDR3 runs to 15 residues. Germline CDR1 and CDR2: SGHRS and YFSETQ. CDR3 protein: CASSQDEVGGYGYTF. The CDR3 DNA is TGCGCCAGCAGCCAGGATGAGGTCGGGGGCTATGGCTACACCTTC.

The chain's CDR3 is CASSQEGTGYGYTF. CDR3 coding DNA: TGTGCCAGCAGCCAAGAAGGGACAGGCTATGGCTACACCTTC. The genes are TRBV14 and TRBJ1-2; 8 positions match TRBD1. Per germline, CDR1 SGHDN and CDR2 FVKESK. After removal of 0 bases from V and 4 bases from J, the junction contained 1 base not matched to a gene. The CDR3 sequence is 14 residues long.

The chain is built from TRBV11-2 and TRBJ1-1, with a tentative D call TRBD1 (5 bases). The V end lost 5 bases, the J end lost 4 bases, and 14 bases lay between the germline ends. CDR1 and CDR2 (germline): SGHAT, FQNNGV. The CDR3 totals 14 residues. For the CDR3, the DNA is TGTGCCAGCAGCACCGGCGTGGGGGGCACTGAAGCTTTCTTT. Residues: CASSTGVGGTEAFF.

The chain uses TRBV3-1 (or the pseudogene TRBV3-2) and TRBJ2-7, with TRBD1 identical over 9 bases. The V segment lost 4 bases and the J segment 2 bases; nucleotides outside the gene matches: 6. In germline, CDR1 is LGHDT, CDR2 YNNKEL (reference sequence). CDR3 length: 15 residues. CDR3 amino acids: CASSRHTGGPYEQYF. The CDR3 nucleotides are TGTGCCAGCAGCCGTCATACAGGGGGCCCCTACGAGCAGTACTTC.

The chain has TRBV19 and TRBJ1-5, with D possibly TRBD1 on 5 matching bases. The CDR3 has 16 residues. V lost 7 bases and J 3 bases, leaving 19 bases between the germline ends. Germline V gives CDR1 LNHDA, CDR2 SQIVND (reference sequence). Here the CDR3 DNA reads TGTGCCAGTACCCAGTATCTCGACAGCAACAATCAGCCCCAGCATTTT. Encoded protein: CASTQYLDSNNQPQHF. Based on the CDR3 plus reference TRBV19 and TRBJ1-5, the full variable domain is DGGITQSPKYLFRKEGQNVTLSCEQNLNHDAMYWYRQDPGQGLRLIYYSQIVNDFQKGDIAEGYSVSREKKESFPLTVTSAQKNPTAFYLCASTQYLDSNNQPQHFGDGTRLSIL.

The V call is TRBV5-4, the J call TRBJ2-3; 9 positions match TRBD1. CDR3 length: 14 amino acids. J lost 4 bases, V lost 4 bases, and 4 bases had no gene match. Germline CDR1 reads SGHNT; CDR2 reads YYREEE (reference sequence). CDR3 sequence reads: CASSLGQGPDTQYF. For the CDR3, the DNA is TGTGCCAGCAGCCTGGGACAGGGTCCAGATACGCAGTATTTT.